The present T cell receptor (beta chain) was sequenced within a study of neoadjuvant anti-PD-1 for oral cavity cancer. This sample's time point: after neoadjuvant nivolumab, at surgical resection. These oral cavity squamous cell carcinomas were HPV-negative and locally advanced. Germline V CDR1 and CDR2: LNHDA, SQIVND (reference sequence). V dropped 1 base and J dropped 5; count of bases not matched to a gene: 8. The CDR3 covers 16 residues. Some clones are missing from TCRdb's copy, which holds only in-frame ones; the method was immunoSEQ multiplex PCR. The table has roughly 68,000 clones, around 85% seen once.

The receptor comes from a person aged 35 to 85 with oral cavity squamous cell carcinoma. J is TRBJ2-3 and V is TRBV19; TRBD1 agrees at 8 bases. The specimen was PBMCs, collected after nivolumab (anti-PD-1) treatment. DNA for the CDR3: TGTGCCAGTAGTATAGGTACAGGGGGTAGTTTAGATACGCAGTATTTT. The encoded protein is CASSIGTGGSLDTQYF.